Below are 23 T cell receptor beta chains sequenced from a single sample in a study of radiation and T cells in renal cell carcinoma. Sequencing used immunoSEQ multiplex PCR; TCRdb keeps in-frame clones, though not all of them. Here the sample spans about 150,000 clones, roughly 86% being singletons. Time point denoted: blood 2 weeks post-SBRT. Treatment defined: 15 Gy SBRT to primary tumor, nephrectomy 4 weeks later. Sequences were derived from blood, sampled from a patient whose treatment included radiotherapy and nephrectomy. All receptors come from a woman aged 50 to 60 with renal cell carcinoma.

The chain recombines TRBV5-5 with TRBJ2-5; 8 bases map to TRBD2. Germline V CDR1 and CDR2: SGHKS, YYEKEE (reference sequence). CDR3 length equals 16 residues. The trim removed 5 bases at V and 2 bases at J, leaving 11 bases unmatched. Here the CDR3 reads CASRPTWTSLQETQYF. CDR3 nucleotides: TGTGCCAGCAGGCCAACCTGGACTAGCTTGCAAGAGACCCAGTACTTC.

The chain joins TRBV10-3 to TRBJ1-1; unclear D gene. The germline V gene encodes CDR1 ENHRY and CDR2 SYGVKD. The CDR3 length is 14 residues. V was pared by 3 bases and J by 0 bases, with 8 bases between. The CDR3 protein is CAISDEVVNTEAFF. CDR3 DNA sequence: TGTGCCATCAGTGATGAGGTTGTGAACACTGAAGCTTTCTTT.

This clone was seen ten or more times. V and J are TRBV9 and TRBJ2-7; D unclear. The CDR3 loop spans 13 amino acids. Trimming cost V 4 bases and J 5 bases, with 13 bases left between them. Germline lookup yields CDR1 SGDLS and CDR2 YYNGEE. This CDR3 reads CASSHSLHDEQYF. CDR3 nucleotide sequence: TGTGCCAGCAGCCACTCTCTCCACGACGAGCAGTACTTC.

The chain couples TRBV2 to TRBJ2-4, with D possibly being TRBD1 or TRBD2 (5 bases each). V lost 8 bases, J lost 5 bases, and 13 bases lay in between. The germline gives CDR1 SNHLY, CDR2 FYNNEI. The CDR3 extends over 13 amino acids. The CDR3 coding sequence is TGTGCCAGCTATCGGCAGGGAGAAAACATTCAGTACTTC. Amino acids: CASYRQGENIQYF.

This chain joins TRBV29-1 and TRBJ2-5; 11 bases are shared with TRBD2. V shed 5 bases, J shed 2 bases, and the junction held 4 bases outside the gene matches. The CDR3 has 14 amino acids. CDR1 and CDR2 (germline): SQVTM, ANQGSEA. This CDR3 reads CSVTSGGVQETQYF. The CDR3, as DNA: TGCAGCGTTACTAGCGGGGGTGTGCAAGAGACCCAGTACTTC.

In regard to this clone: Other DNA sequences in this specimen translate into the identical CDR3. The chain employs TRBV7-6 and TRBJ2-7, with TRBD1 as a possible D gene (7 bases). CDR1 is SGHVS and CDR2 is FNYEAQ in the germline V gene. V was trimmed by 3 bases and J by 3 bases, leaving 12 bases between them. The CDR3 runs to 14 residues. CDR3 coding DNA: TGTGCCAGCAGCTTGGGGCAGGGGGGCTACGAGCAGTACTTC. Residues: CASSLGQGGYEQYF.

The CDR3 bases are TGTGCCAGCAGCGCCTTGAGTCAGGACTATTCACCCCTCCACTTT. This gives the protein CASSALSQDYSPLHF. This chain links TRBV4-2 with TRBJ1-6; no clear D. The germline V gene has CDR1 LGHNA and CDR2 YNFKEQ. CDR3 length: 15 residues. The V gene lost 5 bases and the J gene lost 8 bases, with 16 bases spanning the gap.

This sequence joins TRBV6-6 and TRBJ1-3; a possible D gene is TRBD1 (5 bases). This CDR3 comprises 14 residues. V gave up 7 bases and J gave up 2 bases, with 12 bases separating them. CDR1 is MNHNY and CDR2 is SVGAGI in the germline V gene (reference sequence). Here the CDR3 reads CASIRSGTGNTIYF. The CDR3 coding sequence is TGTGCCAGCATCAGGTCAGGGACTGGAAACACCATATATTTT.

This clone was observed a handful of times. This chain links TRBV19 with TRBJ1-5; tentatively, D is TRBD1 (6 bases). V was clipped by 3 bases and J by 1 base, with 10 bases between them. The V gene's germline CDR1 is LNHDA and CDR2 SQIVND (reference sequence). The CDR3 runs 15 residues. The CDR3 reads CASSISGESNQPQHF. For the CDR3, the DNA is TGTGCCAGTAGTATTTCAGGGGAGAGCAATCAGCCCCAGCATTTT.

In this sample, this clone turned up a few times. The rearrangement uses TRBV6-5 and TRBJ1-1, with 8 positions matching TRBD1. The CDR3 extends over 15 amino acids. Germline V gene data show CDR1 as MNHEY and CDR2 as SVGAGI. The trim removed 2 bases at V and 6 bases at J, leaving 8 bases unmatched. In DNA, the CDR3 is TGTGCCAGCAGTTACCTGCCAGGGGGCAGGCCTGAAGCTTTCTTT. This gives the protein CASSYLPGGRPEAFF.

In this sample, this clone turned up many times. The chain recombines TRBV7-8 with TRBJ1-6, with a possible D match to TRBD1 (5 bases). Germline V gives CDR1 SGHVS, CDR2 FQNEAQ. The length of the CDR3 is 13 residues. V was trimmed by 6 bases and J by 8 bases, leaving 11 bases between them. The CDR3 DNA reads TGTGCCAGCAGGGGCGGGGGGTATTCACCCCTCCACTTT. Translation gives CASRGGGYSPLHF.

V is TRBV6-5 and J is TRBJ1-6, with D hard to call. The V end lost 6 bases, the J end lost 4 bases, and 10 bases lay between the germline ends. Looked up from germline, CDR1 is MNHEY and CDR2 is SVGAGI. This CDR3 contains 14 residues. The CDR3 loop is CASRPPGYNSPLHF. The CDR3 DNA reads TGTGCCAGCAGACCCCCGGGGTATAATTCACCCCTCCACTTT.

The rearrangement uses TRBV25-1 and TRBJ2-3; maybe TRBD2 (5 bases). CDR3 length equals 15 residues. Trimming pared 3 bases from V and 0 bases from J, leaving 10 bases between. CDR1 and CDR2 (germline): MGHDK, SYGVNS. The CDR3 here is CASSDRRGSTDTQYF. The CDR3 region has the DNA TGTGCCAGCAGTGATCGTCGGGGTAGCACAGATACGCAGTATTTT.

V is TRBV18 and J is TRBJ1-2, with a tentative D call TRBD1 (5 bases). The CDR3 totals 14 residues. Germline CDR1 KGHSH, CDR2 LQKENI. Trimming stripped 3 bases from V and 7 bases from J, with 15 bases between. DNA of the CDR3: TGTGCCAGCTCACCTTTTGCGCAGGGAGGTGGCTACACCTTC. It codes for CASSPFAQGGGYTF.

The V and J genes are TRBV9 and TRBJ1-2, with D hard to call. The V gene lost 2 bases and the J gene lost 0 bases, with 5 bases spanning the gap. Germline V lookup: CDR1 SGDLS, CDR2 YYNGEE. This CDR3 is built from 13 residues. CDR3 nucleotide sequence: TGTGCCAGCAGCGTCTCAGCTAACTATGGCTACACCTTC. Protein: CASSVSANYGYTF.

The J gene is TRBJ2-5, the V gene TRBV6-6; D gene uncertain. V lost 6 bases to trimming and J lost 4 bases, with 9 bases between them. There are 12 residues in the CDR3. CDR1 and CDR2 (germline): MNHNY, SVGAGI (reference sequence). The CDR3 sequence: CASSTTRETQYF. DNA for the CDR3: TGTGCCAGCAGCACGACGAGAGAGACCCAGTACTTC.

The DNA for the CDR3 is TGTGCCACCCGACCGAAGCGCGTCACTGAAGCTTTCTTT. Encoded protein: CATRPKRVTEAFF. The V and J genes are TRBV18 and TRBJ1-1; D gene uncertain. CDR3 size: 13 residues. The V end lost 10 bases, the J end lost 4 bases, and 16 bases lay between the germline ends. CDR1 and CDR2 from the germline V gene are KGHSH and LQKENI.

The rearrangement links TRBV7-2 to TRBJ2-2; D perhaps matches TRBD1 (6 bases). Trimming shortened V by 5 bases and J by 1 base, and 14 bases separated the two germline ends. The CDR3 is made up of 16 amino acids. CDR1 and CDR2 (germline): SGHTA, FQGNSA. CDR3 coding DNA: TGTGCCAGCAGCCCCGCAGGGACATGGAACACCGGGGAGCTGTTTTTT. As protein: CASSPAGTWNTGELFF. Supplemented by reference TRBV7-2 and TRBJ2-2, the full variable domain reads GAGVSQSPSNKVTEKGKDVELRCDPISGHTALYWYRQSLGQGLEFLIYFQGNSAPDKSGLPSDRFSAERTGGSVSTLTIQRTQQEDSAVYLCASSPAGTWNTGELFFGEGSRLTVL.

This rearrangement joins TRBV5-4 to TRBJ2-5; 8 bases are shared with TRBD2. Germline CDR1 reads SGHNT; CDR2 reads YYREEE (reference sequence). There are 15 residues in the CDR3. After removal of 4 bases from V and 2 bases from J, the junction contained 7 bases not matched to a gene. The DNA of the CDR3 is TGTGCCAGCAGCGCCGAACTAGCGGCTCAAGAGACCCAGTACTTC. Protein: CASSAELAAQETQYF.

The rearrangement joins TRBV10-3 to TRBJ2-3, with a possible D match to TRBD1 (6 bases). This CDR3 spans 13 amino acids. The V end was cut by 4 bases, the J end by 4 bases, with 9 bases between. Germline CDR1 is ENHRY and CDR2 is SYGVKD. The CDR3 nucleotides are TGTGCCATCAGTGCAGGGGAGTCAGATACGCAGTATTTT. It specifies CAISAGESDTQYF.

The chain employs TRBV6-1 and TRBJ2-3; 9 nucleotides match TRBD2. The V gene end was trimmed by 7 bases and the J gene end by 4 bases; junction bases not matched to a gene: 3. This CDR3 has 13 residues. The germline V gene has CDR1 MNHNS and CDR2 SASEGT. CDR3 loop: CASKIAGADTQYF. The CDR3 bases are TGTGCCAGCAAAATAGCGGGGGCAGATACGCAGTATTTT.

V usage is TRBV19 and J usage is TRBJ1-2, with unresolved D. Trimming removed 8 bases from V and 8 bases from J, with 27 bases in between. The CDR3 has 16 residues. Germline V CDR1 and CDR2: LNHDA, SQIVND (reference sequence). In DNA form, the CDR3 reads TGTGCCAGTCGAAAACCTCAGTCGGCGTCCCTTGGGGGCTACACCTTC. This translates into CASRKPQSASLGGYTF.

This rearrangement joins TRBV29-1 to TRBJ1-1; 10 bases align to TRBD1. J lost 6 bases, V lost 7 bases, and 8 bases had no gene match. CDR1 and CDR2 from the germline V gene are SQVTM and ANQGSEA. The CDR3 covers 13 residues. The CDR3 DNA is TGCAGCGCGGGGGACAGGGGTTTCTCTGAAGCTTTCTTT. Its translation: CSAGDRGFSEAFF.